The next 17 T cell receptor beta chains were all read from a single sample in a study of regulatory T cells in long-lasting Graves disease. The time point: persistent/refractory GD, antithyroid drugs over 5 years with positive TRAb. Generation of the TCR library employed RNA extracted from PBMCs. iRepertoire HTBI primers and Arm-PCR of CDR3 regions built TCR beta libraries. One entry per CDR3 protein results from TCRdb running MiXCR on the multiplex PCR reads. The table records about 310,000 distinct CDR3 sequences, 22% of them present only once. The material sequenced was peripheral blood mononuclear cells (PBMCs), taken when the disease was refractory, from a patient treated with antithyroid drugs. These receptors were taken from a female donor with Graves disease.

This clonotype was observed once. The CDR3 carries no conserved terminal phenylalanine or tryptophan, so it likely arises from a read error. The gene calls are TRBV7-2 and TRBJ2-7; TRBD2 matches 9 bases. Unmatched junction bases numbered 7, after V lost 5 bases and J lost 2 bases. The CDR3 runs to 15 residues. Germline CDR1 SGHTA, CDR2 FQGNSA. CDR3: CASSITSGFAYEQYL. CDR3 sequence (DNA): TGTGCCAGCAGCATCACTAGCGGGTTCGCCTACGAGCAGTACCTC.

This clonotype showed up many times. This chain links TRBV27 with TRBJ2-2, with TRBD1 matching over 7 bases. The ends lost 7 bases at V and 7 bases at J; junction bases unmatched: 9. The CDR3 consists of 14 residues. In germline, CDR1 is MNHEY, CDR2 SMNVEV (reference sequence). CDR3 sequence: CASNPTGEGGELFF. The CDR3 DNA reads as TGTGCCAGCAACCCCACAGGGGAAGGCGGGGAGCTGTTTTTT.

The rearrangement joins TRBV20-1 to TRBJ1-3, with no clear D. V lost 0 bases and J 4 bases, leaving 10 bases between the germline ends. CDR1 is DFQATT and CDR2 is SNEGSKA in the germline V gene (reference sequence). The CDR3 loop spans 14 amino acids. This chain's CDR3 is CSAREGSRGNTIYF. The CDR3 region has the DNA TGCAGTGCTAGAGAGGGGTCGAGAGGAAACACCATATATTTT.

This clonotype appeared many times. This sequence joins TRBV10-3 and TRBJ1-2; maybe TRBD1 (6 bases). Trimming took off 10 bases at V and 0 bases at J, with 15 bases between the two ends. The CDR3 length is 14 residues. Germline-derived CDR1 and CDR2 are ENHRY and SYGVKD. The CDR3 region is CATSEGETNYGYTF. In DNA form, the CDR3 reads TGTGCCACTTCGGAGGGGGAAACTAACTATGGCTACACCTTC.

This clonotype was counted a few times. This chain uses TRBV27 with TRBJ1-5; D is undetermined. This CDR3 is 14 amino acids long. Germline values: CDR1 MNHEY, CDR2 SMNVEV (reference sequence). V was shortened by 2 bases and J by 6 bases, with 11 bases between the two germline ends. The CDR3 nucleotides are TGTGCCAGCAGTTTAACAGACCCCAGTCAGCCCCAGCATTTT. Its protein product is CASSLTDPSQPQHF.

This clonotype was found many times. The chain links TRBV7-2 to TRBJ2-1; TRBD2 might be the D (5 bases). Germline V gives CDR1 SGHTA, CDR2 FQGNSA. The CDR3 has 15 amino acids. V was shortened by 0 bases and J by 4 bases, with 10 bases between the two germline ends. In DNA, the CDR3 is TGTGCCAGCAGCTTAGCGGGCGGGCCTTACAATGAGCAGTTCTTC. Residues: CASSLAGGPYNEQFF. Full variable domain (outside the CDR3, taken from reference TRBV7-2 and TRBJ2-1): GAGVSQSPSNKVTEKGKDVELRCDPISGHTALYWYRQSLGQGLEFLIYFQGNSAPDKSGLPSDRFSAERTGGSVSTLTIQRTQQEDSAVYLCASSLAGGPYNEQFFGPGTRLTVL.

This CDR3 reads CASSFWGNTGELFF. The CDR3 DNA is TGTGCCAGCAGTTTTTGGGGGAACACCGGGGAGCTGTTTTTT. The gene calls are TRBV12-3 or TRBV12-4 and TRBJ2-2; D is undetermined. The CDR3 covers 14 residues. V dropped 3 bases and J dropped 1 base, with 6 bases sitting between them.

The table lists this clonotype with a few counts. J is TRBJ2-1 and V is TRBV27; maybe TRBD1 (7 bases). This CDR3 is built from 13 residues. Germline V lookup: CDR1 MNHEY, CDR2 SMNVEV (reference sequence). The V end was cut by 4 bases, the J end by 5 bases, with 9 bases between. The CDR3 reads CASSSRGDNEQFF. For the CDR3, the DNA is TGTGCCAGCAGTTCCAGGGGGGACAATGAGCAGTTCTTC.

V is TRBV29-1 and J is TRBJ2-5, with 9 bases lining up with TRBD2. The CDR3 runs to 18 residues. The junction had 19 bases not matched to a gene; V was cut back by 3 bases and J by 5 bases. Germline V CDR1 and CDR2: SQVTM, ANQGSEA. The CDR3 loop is CSVDGVAGANYILETQYF. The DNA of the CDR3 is TGCAGCGTTGATGGGGTAGCGGGAGCCAACTACATTTTGGAGACCCAGTACTTC.

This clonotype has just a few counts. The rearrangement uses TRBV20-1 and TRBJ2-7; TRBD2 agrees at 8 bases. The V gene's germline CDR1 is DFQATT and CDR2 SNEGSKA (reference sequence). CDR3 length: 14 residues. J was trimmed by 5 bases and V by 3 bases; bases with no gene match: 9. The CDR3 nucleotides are TGCAGTGCTAGCGGTTTCGGGAGGGTCGACGAGCAGTACTTC. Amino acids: CSASGFGRVDEQYF.

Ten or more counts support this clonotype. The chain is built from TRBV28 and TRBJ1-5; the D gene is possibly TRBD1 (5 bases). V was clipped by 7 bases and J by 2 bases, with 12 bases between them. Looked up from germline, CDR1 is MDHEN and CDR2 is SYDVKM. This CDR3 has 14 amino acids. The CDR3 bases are TGTGCCAGCACTCAGAGGGGTCGCAATCAGCCCCAGCATTTT. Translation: CASTQRGRNQPQHF.

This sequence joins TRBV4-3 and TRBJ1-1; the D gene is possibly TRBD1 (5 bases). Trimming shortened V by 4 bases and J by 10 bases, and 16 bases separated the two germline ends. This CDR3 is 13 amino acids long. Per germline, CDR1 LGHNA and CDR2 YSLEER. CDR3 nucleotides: TGCGCCAGCAGCCCCAATCGTGCTGGGGGAGCTTTCTTT. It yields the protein CASSPNRAGGAFF.

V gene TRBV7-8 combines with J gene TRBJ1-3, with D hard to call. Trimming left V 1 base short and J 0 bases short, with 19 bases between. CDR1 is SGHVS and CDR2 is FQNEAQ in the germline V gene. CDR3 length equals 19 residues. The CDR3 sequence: CASSLVRSVIPYSGNTIYF. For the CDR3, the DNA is TGTGCCAGCAGCTTAGTTCGTTCAGTCATTCCTTACTCTGGAAACACCATATATTTT.

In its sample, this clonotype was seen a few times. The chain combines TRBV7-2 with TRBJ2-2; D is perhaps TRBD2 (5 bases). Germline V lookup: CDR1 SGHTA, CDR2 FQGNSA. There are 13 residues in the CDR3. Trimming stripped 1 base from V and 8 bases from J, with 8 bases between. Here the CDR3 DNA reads TGTGCCAGCAGCTTAGGGGAGTCTGGGGAGCTGTTTTTT. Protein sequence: CASSLGESGELFF. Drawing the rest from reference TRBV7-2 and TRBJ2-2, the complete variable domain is GAGVSQSPSNKVTEKGKDVELRCDPISGHTALYWYRQSLGQGLEFLIYFQGNSAPDKSGLPSDRFSAERTGGSVSTLTIQRTQQEDSAVYLCASSLGESGELFFGEGSRLTVL.

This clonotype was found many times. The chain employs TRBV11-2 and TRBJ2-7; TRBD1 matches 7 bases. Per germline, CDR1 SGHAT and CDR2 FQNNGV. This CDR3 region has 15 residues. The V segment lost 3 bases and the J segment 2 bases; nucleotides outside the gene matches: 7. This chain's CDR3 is CASSFTGTEAYEQYF. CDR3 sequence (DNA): TGTGCCAGCAGCTTCACCGGGACAGAAGCCTACGAGCAGTACTTC.

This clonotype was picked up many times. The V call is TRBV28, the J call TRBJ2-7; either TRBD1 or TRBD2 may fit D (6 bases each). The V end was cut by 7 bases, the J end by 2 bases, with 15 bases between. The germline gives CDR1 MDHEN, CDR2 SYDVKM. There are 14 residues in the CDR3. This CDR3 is CASTLARGPYEQYF. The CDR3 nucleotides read TGTGCCAGCACCCTAGCTCGGGGGCCCTACGAGCAGTACTTC.

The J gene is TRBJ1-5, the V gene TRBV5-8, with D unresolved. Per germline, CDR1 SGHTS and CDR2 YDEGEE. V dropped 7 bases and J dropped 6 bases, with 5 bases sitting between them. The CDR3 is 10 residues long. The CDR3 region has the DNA TGTGCCAGCGAAGGTCAGCCCCAGCATTTT. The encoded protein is CASEGQPQHF.